This T cell receptor (beta chain) comes out of a study of cytomegalovirus exposure and HLA in healthy donors. The overall study: Earlier, 200 million or so T cells were analyzed, and fewer than 120 million unique TCR beta sequences were found among them. Counted in an early data release were approximately 85 million unique TCRs from HLA-typed donors. Study-wide points: Several of the most significant clusters appeared linked to common viral pathogens, based on a later analysis. In presence/absence analyses, roughly uniform sequencing depth across donors was assumed.

The CDR3 length is 14 residues. Germline values: CDR1 MNHEY, CDR2 SVGAGI. V shed 5 bases and J 4 bases; nucleotides not matched to a gene: 5. As regards this clone: Its specificity is unknown.

PCR amplification relied on 60 Vbeta primers (plus 13 Jbeta primers). Sequencing was performed with immunoSEQ multiplex PCR; in TCRdb, only in-frame clones are kept and a portion is missing. This table holds 210,000 or so clones, approximately 84% found once. This sequence joins TRBV6-5 and TRBJ1-5, with 7 positions matching TRBD1. Sequencing was performed on PBMCs. This clonotype was sampled from a girl between 2 and 10 years old in good health and CMV-seronegative. Here the CDR3 DNA reads TGTGCCAGCAGTCCGGGACAGCCAAATCAGCCCCAGCATTTT. Translation gives CASSPGQPNQPQHF.